This TCR beta chain was recorded in a study of cytotoxic CD8 clonotypes in ibrutinib-treated CLL. As for the study in general: Partial responses numbered roughly 25 and complete responses 2; after a median around 68 months, roughly 15 stayed remitted and around 12 progressed. Mean per-sample yields comprised 255,043 productive templates and fewer than 95,000 productive rearrangements. The study's findings and limits: Exceeding age-matched healthy donors, baseline clonality also tracked the counts of circulating CD8+ T cells.

Looked up from germline, CDR1 is ENHRY and CDR2 is SYGVKD. CDR3 length equals 14 residues. The V end lost 5 bases, the J end lost 5 bases, and 13 bases lay between the germline ends. Measured with immunoSEQ multiplex PCR; TCRdb has only the in-frame clones, and not every one. The sample contains some 310,000 clones, roughly 79% of which appear only once. As input for TCR beta libraries, approximately 1.9 micrograms of genomic DNA came from cryopreserved PBMCs. This clone has a single count. The antigen is unknown. Material: PBMCs, obtained before ibrutinib treatment. V usage is TRBV10-3 and J usage is TRBJ1-3; D is undetermined. This TCR was sampled from a human donor with chronic lymphocytic leukemia. The CDR3 here is CAISPLGSRNTIYF. The CDR3, as DNA: TGTGCCATCAGTCCGCTGGGTAGTAGAAACACCATATATTTT.